Listed below are T cell receptor beta chains from one sample, sequenced in a study of T cell responses to AZD1222 COVID-19 vaccine. Using immunoSEQ multiplex PCR, the repertoire was profiled, and TCRdb retains in-frame clones only, with some absent. The sample yields roughly 120,000 clones, roughly nine tenths seen once. The sequencing used peripheral blood, collected on day 0 of AZD1222 vaccination. Receptor source: an adult in good health. CDR3s include the opening cysteine and the closing phenylalanine or tryptophan. The D gene is left open where the match is weak. Expanded clones get a size class; other rows say once, few or many, or leave the size out.

abundance,j_gene,v_gene,d_gene,CDR3aa,CDR3nt
NA,TRBJ2-2,TRBV6-5,TRBD1,CASRPGQGNTGELFF,TGTGCCAGCAGACCGGGACAGGGGAACACCGGGGAGCTGTTTTTT
NA,TRBJ1-1,TRBV19,NA,CASSRPRAPRGTEAFF,TGTGCCAGTAGTAGGCCCCGGGCCCCACGTGGCACTGAAGCTTTCTTT
NA,TRBJ1-2,TRBV5-4,NA,CASSHDRGHGYTF,TGTGCCAGCAGCCACGACCGGGGGCACGGCTACACCTTC
NA,TRBJ1-1,TRBV27,NA,CASSLGNTEAFF,TGTGCCAGCAGTTTAGGGAACACTGAAGCTTTCTTT
NA,TRBJ2-7,TRBV19,TRBD2,CASSPWASGSYEQYF,TGTGCCAGTAGTCCCTGGGCTAGCGGGTCCTACGAGCAGTACTTC
NA,TRBJ1-1,TRBV5-1,NA,CASSSGGDTAEAFF,TGCGCCAGCAGCTCTGGCGGGGACACTGCTGAAGCTTTCTTT
NA,TRBJ2-7,TRBV11-3,TRBD1,CASSSGTVTPYEQYF,TGTGCCAGCAGCTCCGGGACAGTGACCCCCTACGAGCAGTACTTC
NA,TRBJ2-3,TRBV2,NA,CASSEQGTDTQYF,TGTGCCAGCAGTGAACAGGGCACAGATACGCAGTATTTT
once,TRBJ2-7,TRBV5-6,NA,CASSLRGQRTIYEQYF,TGTGCCAGCAGCTTGCGGGGGCAGAGGACCATCTACGAGCAGTACTTC
few,TRBJ2-7,TRBV27,NA,CASSFGESYEQYF,TGTGCCAGCAGTTTTGGGGAGTCCTACGAGCAGTACTTC
NA,TRBJ1-1,TRBV18,NA,CASSPLGGSEAFF,TGTGCCAGCTCACCGTTGGGGGGGTCTGAAGCTTTCTTT
NA,TRBJ2-3,TRBV7-2,TRBD2,CASSRTSGERTQYF,TGTGCCAGCAGCCGGACTAGCGGTGAAAGGACGCAGTATTTT
NA,TRBJ2-3,TRBV7-2,TRBD2,CASSANIIAGGPDTQYF,TGTGCCAGCAGCGCCAATATAATAGCGGGAGGGCCAGATACGCAGTATTTT
NA,TRBJ2-7,TRBV6-2/TRBV6-3,TRBD2,CASSYPSLRTSGRGKEQYF,TGTGCCAGCAGTTACCCCTCTCTTAGGACTAGCGGGAGAGGAAAGGAGCAGTACTTC
NA,TRBJ2-3,TRBV25-1,TRBD1,CASSPRTGAITDTQYF,TGTGCCAGCAGTCCCCGTACAGGGGCCATCACAGATACGCAGTATTTT
few,TRBJ1-1,TRBV28,TRBD1,CASSLWVGLGRTGGRNTEAFF,TGTGCCAGCAGTTTATGGGTGGGCCTGGGGAGGACAGGGGGAAGGAACACTGAAGCTTTCTTT
NA,TRBJ2-7,TRBV4-1,TRBD2,CASSQDPSGIYEQYF,TGCGCCAGCAGCCAAGACCCTAGCGGGATCTACGAGCAGTACTTC
NA,TRBJ2-5,TRBV7-8,NA,CASSSNSGRETQYF,TGTGCCAGCAGCTCAAATAGCGGACGGGAGACCCAGTACTTC
NA,TRBJ2-2,TRBV4-2,NA,CASSIVGNTGELFF,TGTGCCAGCAGCATTGTGGGAAACACCGGGGAGCTGTTTTTT
NA,TRBJ2-1,TRBV28,NA,CASSLFRLPNNEQFF,TGTGCCAGCAGTTTGTTCAGGCTCCCCAACAATGAGCAGTTCTTC
NA,TRBJ2-7,TRBV5-1,NA,CASSLGWTGGTYEQYF,TGCGCCAGCAGCTTAGGGTGGACCGGGGGAACCTACGAGCAGTACTTC
NA,TRBJ2-7,TRBV27,TRBD2,CASSPFSSGSAYEQYF,TGTGCCAGCAGTCCGTTCTCGAGCGGGAGCGCCTACGAGCAGTACTTC